This note documents a single T cell receptor beta chain sequence. Which antigen it targets is not known. One base away there is no much larger clone; base qualities are not given. The CDR3 runs 17 amino acids, cysteine and phenylalanine included. The CDR3 DNA has 51 bases and is translated from base 1. As encoded in the germline V gene, CDR1 is MDHEN while CDR2 is SYDVKM. V sheds 3 bases and J sheds 4 bases, leaving 19 bases between their ends. The method was the immunoSEQ multiplex PCR assay. TCRdb mirrors the immuneACCESS table, restricted to in-frame sequences. Some clones are absent from its copies; in checked studies, under half trace to an unresolved V gene, and the reason for the others is unknown. The sample table lists around 83,000 clones, roughly 94% of them with a count of one. 0.25% to 0.3% of the sample is held by the ten biggest clonotypes. This entry belongs to a study of technical replicates of blood from several donors (TCRdb year 2017).

This chain joins TRBV28 to TRBJ1-5, with an unclear D gene assignment. This TCR came from a human donor in good health. The material sequenced was T cells isolated from PBMCs. In nucleotides, the sequence is TGTGCCAGCAGTTTCGACGGTCCGGCCTCCGGGAATCAGCCCCAGCATTTT. Translated, this gives CASSFDGPASGNQPQHF. Reference TRBV28 and TRBJ1-5 genes cover what lies past the CDR3, so the full variable domain is DVKVTQSSRYLVKRTGEKVFLECVQDMDHENMFWYRQDPGLGLRLIYFSYDVKMKEKGDIPEGYSVSREKKERFSLILESASTNQTSMYLCASSFDGPASGNQPQHFGDGTRLSIL.